The 20 T cell receptor beta chains below all came from one sample that was sequenced in a study of CXCR3-negative and CXCR3-positive naive CD8 T cells. In preparing the TRB cDNA libraries, 5' RACE with UMI labels was used. Following a re-call of the 5' RACE reads, TCRdb has one entry per CDR3 protein and lacks DNA. The sample holds about 98,000 distinct CDR3 sequences. Study-level findings and limits: Against CXCR3-negative naive cells, CXCR3-positive naive cells showed more hydrophobic TRB CDR3s.

Antigen specificity for these receptors is unknown. The sample consisted of naive CXCR3+ CD8+ T cells from blood. Subset denoted: CD45RO-CCR7+CD27+CD95- naive CD8+ T cells expressing CXCR3 (TNR3+). Every receptor here comes from a human donor in good health. Some clones in this sample may be carry-over from other donors' samples.

The chain joins TRBV20-1 to TRBJ1-1; TCRdb lists TRBD1, though no DNA is available to test this call. Germline lookup yields CDR1 DFQATT and CDR2 SNEGSKA (reference sequence). The CDR3 has 16 amino acids. CDR3 sequence reads: CSASPFLRDTNTEAFF.

The V call is TRBV7-9, the J call TRBJ2-7; TCRdb selects TRBD1, and the lack of DNA leaves this call unchecked. The CDR3 has 13 residues. Germline assignment: CDR1 SEHNR and CDR2 FQNEAQ (reference sequence). The CDR3 spells CASSFGTSDEQYF.

The rearrangement links TRBV5-4 to TRBJ2-7. Looked up from germline, CDR1 is SGHNT and CDR2 is YYREEE (reference sequence). The CDR3 sequence is 13 residues long. CDR3 region: CASSLGGADEQYF.

The rearrangement links TRBV4-1 to TRBJ1-2; the TCRdb D gene call, TRBD1, has no DNA to confirm it. Germline CDR1 and CDR2: MGHRA and YSYEKL. CDR3 size: 15 residues. CDR3 loop: CASSQAGAAKDGYTF.

The CDR3 is CASSHGTANYGYTF. The chain links TRBV5-1 to TRBJ1-2; the D call from TCRdb, TRBD1, cannot be confirmed without DNA. In germline, CDR1 is SGHRS, CDR2 YFSETQ. This CDR3 has 14 residues.

V and J are TRBV5-5 and TRBJ1-4; TCRdb reports TRBD1, a call that lacks DNA to check it against. Germline assignment: CDR1 SGHKS and CDR2 YYEKEE (reference sequence). The CDR3 runs to 15 residues. CDR3 sequence: CASSLGRGTNEKLFF.

The V call is TRBV6-2 or TRBV6-3, the J call TRBJ2-7; absent DNA, TCRdb's TRBD1 call cannot be checked. In germline, CDR1 is MNHEY, CDR2 SVGEGT. This CDR3 has 14 amino acids. Here the CDR3 reads CASSTGQSSYEQYF.

The CDR3 spells CASRAGGYNEQFF. The chain couples TRBV27 to TRBJ2-1; lacking DNA, the TRBD2 call made by TCRdb goes unchecked. The CDR3 spans 13 residues. Germline CDR1 reads MNHEY; CDR2 reads SMNVEV (reference sequence).

The chain recombines TRBV12-3 or TRBV12-4 with TRBJ2-7; lacking DNA, the TRBD1 call made by TCRdb goes unchecked. The CDR3 length is 16 residues. Here the CDR3 reads CASSHLGGWDLGEQYF.

The genes are TRBV27 and TRBJ1-6; TCRdb designates TRBD1, a call that cannot be tested without DNA. Germline CDR1 MNHEY, CDR2 SMNVEV (reference sequence). This CDR3 contains 14 residues. The CDR3 spells CASSLQGANSPLHF.

The chain recombines TRBV12-3 or TRBV12-4 with TRBJ1-1; lacking DNA, the TRBD1 call made by TCRdb goes unchecked. The CDR3 covers 15 residues. The CDR3 sequence is CASSHPDGLKTEAFF.

This chain connects TRBV29-1 to TRBJ1-5. The CDR3 is made up of 13 amino acids. Germline V gene sequence: CDR1 SQVTM, CDR2 ANQGSEA. The CDR3 loop reads CSVETDSNQPQHF.

This chain connects TRBV10-2 to TRBJ2-7. Germline CDR1 is WSHSY and CDR2 is SAAADI. The length of the CDR3 is 12 residues. Here the CDR3 reads CASSESRDEQYF.

The V call is TRBV7-6, the J call TRBJ2-1; TCRdb lists TRBD1, though no DNA is available to test this call. The V gene's germline CDR1 is SGHVS and CDR2 FNYEAQ. The CDR3 sequence is 13 residues long. CDR3 loop: CASSRDSYNEQFF. Full variable domain (missing parts from reference TRBV7-6 and TRBJ2-1): GAGVSQSPRYKVTKRGQDVALRCDPISGHVSLYWYRQALGQGPEFLTYFNYEAQQDKSGLPNDRFSAERPEGSISTLTIQRTEQRDSAMYRCASSRDSYNEQFFGPGTRLTVL.

The genes are TRBV23-1 and TRBJ2-3; the TCRdb D gene call, TRBD1, has no DNA to confirm it. TRBV23-1 has ORF status, its function being uncertain. CDR3 length: 18 residues. Here the CDR3 reads CASSQMGRDSPKEDTQYF.

This rearrangement joins TRBV20-1 to TRBJ2-1; TCRdb's assignment of TRBD2 cannot be checked, as there is no DNA. The CDR3 covers 17 residues. CDR1 DFQATT and CDR2 SNEGSKA come from the germline V gene (reference sequence). This CDR3 reads CSAREASGGRTHNEQFF.

The rearrangement links TRBV2 to TRBJ1-1. The CDR3 runs 16 residues. The germline V gene has CDR1 SNHLY and CDR2 FYNNEI. CDR3: CASSEAGINMNTEAFF.

This chain uses TRBV21-1 with TRBJ2-4; TCRdb's D call of TRBD1 is untestable without DNA. TRBV21-1 is labeled a pseudogene. This CDR3 is built from 19 residues. This chain's CDR3 is CASSKVVGDRGSAKNIQYF.

The chain has TRBV9 and TRBJ2-3. This CDR3 comprises 15 residues. Germline V lookup: CDR1 SGDLS, CDR2 YYNGEE. Here the CDR3 reads CASSVGSLSTDTQYF.

The J gene is TRBJ2-7, the V gene TRBV4-1. The CDR3 length is 16 residues. Germline-derived CDR1 and CDR2 are MGHRA and YSYEKL. CDR3 sequence: CASSQQNIPSAYEQYF.